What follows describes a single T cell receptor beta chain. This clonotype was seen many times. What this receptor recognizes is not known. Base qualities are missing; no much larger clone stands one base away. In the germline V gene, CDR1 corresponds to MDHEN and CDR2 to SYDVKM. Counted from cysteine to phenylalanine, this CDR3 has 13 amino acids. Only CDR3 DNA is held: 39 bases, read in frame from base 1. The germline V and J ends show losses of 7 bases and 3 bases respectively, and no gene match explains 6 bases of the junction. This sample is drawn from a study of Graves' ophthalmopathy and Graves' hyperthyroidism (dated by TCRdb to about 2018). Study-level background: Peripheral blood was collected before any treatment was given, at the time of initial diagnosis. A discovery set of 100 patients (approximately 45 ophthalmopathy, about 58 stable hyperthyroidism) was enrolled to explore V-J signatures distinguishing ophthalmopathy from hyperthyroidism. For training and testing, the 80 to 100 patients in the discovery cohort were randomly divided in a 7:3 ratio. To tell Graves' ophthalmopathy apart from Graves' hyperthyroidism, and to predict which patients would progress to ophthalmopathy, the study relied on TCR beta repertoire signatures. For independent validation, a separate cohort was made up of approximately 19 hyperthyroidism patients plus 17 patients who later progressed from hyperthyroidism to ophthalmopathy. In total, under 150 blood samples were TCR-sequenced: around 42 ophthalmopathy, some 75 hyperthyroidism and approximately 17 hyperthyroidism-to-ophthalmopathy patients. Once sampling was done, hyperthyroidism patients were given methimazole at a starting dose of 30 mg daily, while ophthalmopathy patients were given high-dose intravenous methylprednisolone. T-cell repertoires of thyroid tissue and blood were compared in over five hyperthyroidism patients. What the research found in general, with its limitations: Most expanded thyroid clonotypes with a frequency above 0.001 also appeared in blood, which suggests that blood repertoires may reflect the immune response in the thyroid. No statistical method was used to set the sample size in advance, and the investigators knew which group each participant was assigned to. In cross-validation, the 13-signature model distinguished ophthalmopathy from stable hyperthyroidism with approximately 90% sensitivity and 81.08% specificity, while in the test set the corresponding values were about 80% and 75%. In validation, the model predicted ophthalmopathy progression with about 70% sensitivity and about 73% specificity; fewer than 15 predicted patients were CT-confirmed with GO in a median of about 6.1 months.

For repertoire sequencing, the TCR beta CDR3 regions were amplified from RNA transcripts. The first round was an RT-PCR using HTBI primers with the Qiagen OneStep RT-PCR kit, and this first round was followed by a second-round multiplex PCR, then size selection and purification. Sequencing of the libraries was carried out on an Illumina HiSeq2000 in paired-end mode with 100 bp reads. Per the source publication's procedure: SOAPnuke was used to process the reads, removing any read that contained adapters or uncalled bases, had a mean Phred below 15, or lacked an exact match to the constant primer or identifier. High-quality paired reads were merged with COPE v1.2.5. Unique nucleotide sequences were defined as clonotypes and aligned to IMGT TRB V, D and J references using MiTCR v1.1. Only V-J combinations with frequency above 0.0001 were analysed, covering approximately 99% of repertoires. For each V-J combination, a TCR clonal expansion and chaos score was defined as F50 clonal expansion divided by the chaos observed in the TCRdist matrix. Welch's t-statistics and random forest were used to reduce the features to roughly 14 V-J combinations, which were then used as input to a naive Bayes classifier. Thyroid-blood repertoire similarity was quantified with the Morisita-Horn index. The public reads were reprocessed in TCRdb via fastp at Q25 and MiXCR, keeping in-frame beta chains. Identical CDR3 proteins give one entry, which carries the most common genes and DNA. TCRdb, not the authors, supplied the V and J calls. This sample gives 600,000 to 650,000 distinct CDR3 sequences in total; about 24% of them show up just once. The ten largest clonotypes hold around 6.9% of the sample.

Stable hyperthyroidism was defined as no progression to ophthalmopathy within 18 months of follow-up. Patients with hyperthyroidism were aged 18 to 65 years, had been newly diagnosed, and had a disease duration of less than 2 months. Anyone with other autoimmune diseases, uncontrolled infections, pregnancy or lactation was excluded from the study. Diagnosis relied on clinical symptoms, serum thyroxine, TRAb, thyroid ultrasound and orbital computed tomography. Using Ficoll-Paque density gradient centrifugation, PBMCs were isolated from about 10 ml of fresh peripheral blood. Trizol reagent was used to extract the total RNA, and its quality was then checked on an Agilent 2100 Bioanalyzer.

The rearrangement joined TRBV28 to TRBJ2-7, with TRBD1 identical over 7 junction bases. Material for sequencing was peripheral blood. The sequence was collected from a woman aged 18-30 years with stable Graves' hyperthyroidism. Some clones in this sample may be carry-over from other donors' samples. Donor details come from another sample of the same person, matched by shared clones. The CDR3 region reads CASINPGGYEQYF. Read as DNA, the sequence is TGTGCCAGCATTAACCCAGGGGGCTACGAGCAGTACTTC.